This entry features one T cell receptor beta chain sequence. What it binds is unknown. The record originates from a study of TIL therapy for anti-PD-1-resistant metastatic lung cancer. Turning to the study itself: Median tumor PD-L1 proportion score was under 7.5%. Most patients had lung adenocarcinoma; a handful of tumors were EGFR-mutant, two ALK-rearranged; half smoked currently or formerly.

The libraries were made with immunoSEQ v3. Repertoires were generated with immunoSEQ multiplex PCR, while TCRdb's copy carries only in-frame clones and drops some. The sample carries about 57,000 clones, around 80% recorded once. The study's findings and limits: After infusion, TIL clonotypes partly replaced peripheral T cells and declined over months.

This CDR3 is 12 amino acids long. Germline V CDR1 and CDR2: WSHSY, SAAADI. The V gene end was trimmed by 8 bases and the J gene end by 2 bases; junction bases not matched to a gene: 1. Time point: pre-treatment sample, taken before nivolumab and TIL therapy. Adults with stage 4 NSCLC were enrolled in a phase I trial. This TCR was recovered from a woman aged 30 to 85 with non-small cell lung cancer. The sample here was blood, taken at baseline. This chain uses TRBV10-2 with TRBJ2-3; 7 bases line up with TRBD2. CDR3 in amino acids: CASGTNTDTQYF. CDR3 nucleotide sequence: TGCGCCAGCGGGACTAACACAGATACGCAGTATTTT.